One sample yielded the 25 T cell receptor beta chains listed below, sequenced in a study of T cell responses to AZD1222 COVID-19 vaccine. The data were produced by immunoSEQ multiplex PCR, yet TCRdb's version contains in-frame clones alone and is incomplete. The sample holds around 100,000 clones, 90% seen once. Sequences were derived from peripheral blood, sampled on day 0 of AZD1222 vaccination. The source of these receptors is an adult in good health.

V and J are TRBV5-6 and TRBJ1-1, with a weak D call TRBD1 (6 bases). CDR3 length equals 15 residues. In germline, CDR1 is SGHDT, CDR2 YYEEEE. Trimming pared 1 base from V and 3 bases from J, leaving 13 bases between. CDR3 loop: CASSLLGARDTEAFF. For the CDR3, the DNA is TGTGCCAGCAGCTTGTTGGGGGCAAGGGACACTGAAGCTTTCTTT.

The genes are TRBV3-1 (or the pseudogene TRBV3-2) and TRBJ1-2, with TRBD1 matching 7 bases. There are 12 residues in the CDR3. V was clipped by 9 bases and J by 2 bases; unmatched bases: 3. CDR1 and CDR2 (germline): LGHDT, YNNKEL (reference sequence). The CDR3 here is CAREQGNYGYTF. DNA for the CDR3: TGTGCCAGGGAACAGGGGAACTATGGCTACACCTTC.

V is TRBV10-3 and J is TRBJ1-3; D gene uncertain. V was shortened by 2 bases and J by 4 bases, with 3 bases between the two germline ends. The germline CDR1 and CDR2 sequences are ENHRY and SYGVKD. The CDR3 runs to 12 residues. Written as DNA, the CDR3 is TGTGCCATCAGTGAGCCCGGAAACACCATATATTTT. Translated, it gives CAISEPGNTIYF.

The genes are TRBV3-1 (or the pseudogene TRBV3-2) and TRBJ2-7, with D perhaps matching TRBD1 (6 bases). Germline CDR1 is LGHDT and CDR2 is YNNKEL (reference sequence). The CDR3 loop spans 13 amino acids. V lost 0 bases to trimming and J lost 8 bases, with 11 bases between them. CDR3 coding DNA: TGTGCCAGCAGCCAAGATCCACAGGGCAAGCAGTACTTC. Its translation: CASSQDPQGKQYF.

In its sample, this clone was seen once. J is TRBJ2-7 and V is TRBV18; D unclear. The germline V and J ends were trimmed by 6 bases and 0 bases, with 12 bases remaining between them. The CDR3 covers 14 residues. Germline CDR1 is KGHSH and CDR2 is LQKENI. CDR3 amino acids: CASSLDPSSYEQYF. The CDR3 DNA follows: TGTGCCAGCTCCCTTGACCCCAGCTCCTACGAGCAGTACTTC.

This clone came up once. The chain combines TRBV27 with TRBJ2-7; weak D call: TRBD1 (6 bases). V lost 6 bases to trimming and J lost 1 base, with 16 bases between them. This CDR3 spans 15 amino acids. Looked up from germline, CDR1 is MNHEY and CDR2 is SMNVEV (reference sequence). The CDR3 DNA is TGTGCCAGCAGCCAAACAGGGTTGATTTCCTACGAGCAGTACTTC. Amino acid sequence: CASSQTGLISYEQYF.

The chain recombines TRBV9 with TRBJ1-1; D perhaps matches TRBD1 (5 bases). The CDR3 contains 17 residues. Germline V gives CDR1 SGDLS, CDR2 YYNGEE. V gave up 0 bases and J gave up 0 bases, with 15 bases separating them. For the CDR3, the DNA is TGTGCCAGCAGCGTAGGATGGGACGGACACATGAACACTGAAGCTTTCTTT. Protein product: CASSVGWDGHMNTEAFF. Variable domain in full (rest from reference TRBV9 and TRBJ1-1): DSGVTQTPKHLITATGQRVTLRCSPRSGDLSVYWYQQSLDQGLQFLIQYYNGEERAKGNILERFSAQQFPDLHSELNLSSLELGDSALYFCASSVGWDGHMNTEAFFGQGTRLTVV.

The chain uses TRBV5-6 and TRBJ2-1; unclear D gene. This CDR3 comprises 15 residues. Germline V lookup: CDR1 SGHDT, CDR2 YYEEEE. V dropped 1 base and J dropped 0 bases, with 8 bases sitting between them. Here the CDR3 DNA reads TGTGCCAGCAGCTTGTGGGTAAGCTCCTACAATGAGCAGTTCTTC. Translating it yields CASSLWVSSYNEQFF.

The chain couples TRBV6-5 to TRBJ2-7, with TRBD2 as a possible D gene (6 bases). V shed 4 bases and J shed 2 bases, with 12 bases lying between them. CDR1 and CDR2 (germline): MNHEY, SVGAGI. The CDR3 has 14 amino acids. DNA of the CDR3: TGTGCCAGCAGTTCTGTGGGGGGTGCCTACGAGCAGTACTTC. Translated, it gives CASSSVGGAYEQYF.

The V call is TRBV5-1, the J call TRBJ1-3; D is undetermined. Per germline, CDR1 SGHRS and CDR2 YFSETQ. The V end was cut by 2 bases, the J end by 3 bases, with 3 bases between. There are 12 residues in the CDR3. The CDR3: CASSFDGNTIYF. In nucleotides, the CDR3 is TGCGCCAGCAGCTTCGATGGAAACACCATATATTTT.

The V and J genes are TRBV7-2 and TRBJ2-1; D may be TRBD1 (6 bases). CDR1 SGHTA and CDR2 FQGNSA come from the germline V gene. The V end was cut by 1 base, the J end by 3 bases, with 13 bases between. The CDR3 runs 16 residues. For the CDR3, the DNA is TGTGCCAGCAGCTTAGGGGGCGGACAGATCTACAATGAGCAGTTCTTC. It encodes CASSLGGGQIYNEQFF.

This clone was seen only once. The chain carries TRBV7-9 and TRBJ2-7, with 9 bases matching TRBD1. J lost 6 bases, V lost 6 bases, and 12 bases had no gene match. The CDR3 extends over 15 amino acids. The germline V gene encodes CDR1 SEHNR and CDR2 FQNEAQ (reference sequence). The CDR3 nucleotides are TGTGCCAGCAGTTCTCCGGGACAGGGTAGGGGCGAGCAGTACTTC. Translation gives CASSSPGQGRGEQYF.

This clone was observed once. The V gene is TRBV7-8, the J gene TRBJ1-6; weak D call: TRBD1 (6 bases). The CDR3 length is 14 residues. Trimming shortened V by 8 bases and J by 10 bases, and 18 bases separated the two germline ends. Germline values: CDR1 SGHVS, CDR2 FQNEAQ. CDR3 sequence: CASGVGTRGSPLHF. DNA for the CDR3: TGTGCCAGCGGGGTGGGGACACGGGGGTCACCCCTCCACTTT.

The J gene is TRBJ2-6, the V gene TRBV7-9; D is undetermined. Trimming took off 5 bases at V and 0 bases at J, with 11 bases between the two ends. Germline CDR1 and CDR2: SEHNR and FQNEAQ (reference sequence). The CDR3 is 16 residues long. CDR3 nucleotides: TGTGCCAGCAGCAAGATTCGGACCTCTGGGGCCAACGTCCTGACTTTC. Translation: CASSKIRTSGANVLTF.

Comments on this clone: Within the sample, other DNA sequences also encode this same CDR3. The chain combines TRBV28 with TRBJ1-5; D gene unclear. The CDR3 spans 11 residues. V lost 3 bases and J 7 bases, leaving 4 bases between the germline ends. CDR1 and CDR2 (germline): MDHEN, SYDVKM. CDR3 sequence reads: CASSLGQPQHF. CDR3 coding DNA: TGTGCCAGCAGTTTGGGGCAGCCCCAGCATTTT.

The genes are TRBV7-2 and TRBJ1-5; no clear D gene. Trimming left V 3 bases short and J 0 bases short, with 9 bases between. Germline V CDR1 and CDR2: SGHTA, FQGNSA. The length of the CDR3 is 15 residues. This chain's CDR3 is CASSFTWGSNQPQHF. The CDR3 bases are TGTGCCAGCAGCTTCACCTGGGGTAGCAATCAGCCCCAGCATTTT.

The rearrangement joins TRBV5-4 to TRBJ1-2; the D is unclear. The CDR3 loop spans 15 amino acids. V lost 2 bases, J lost 0 bases, and 11 bases lay in between. The germline V gene encodes CDR1 SGHNT and CDR2 YYREEE (reference sequence). CDR3 residues: CASSFSQNSNYGYTF. As DNA, the CDR3 is TGTGCCAGCAGCTTTAGCCAGAACTCTAACTATGGCTACACCTTC. Complete variable domain (other parts from reference TRBV5-4 and TRBJ1-2): ETGVTQSPTHLIKTRGQQVTLRCSSQSGHNTVSWYQQALGQGPQFIFQYYREEENGRGNFPPRFSGLQFPNYSSELNVNALELDDSALYLCASSFSQNSNYGYTFGSGTRLTVV.

This clone turned up a few times. The rearrangement links TRBV15 to TRBJ2-5, with 11 positions matching TRBD2. The CDR3 covers 15 residues. Germline V lookup: CDR1 LNHNV, CDR2 YYDKDF (reference sequence). After removal of 6 bases from V and 0 bases from J, the junction contained 3 bases not matched to a gene. The DNA for the CDR3 is TGTGCCACCAGACCGGGACTAGCGGACCAAGAGACCCAGTACTTC. It is translated as CATRPGLADQETQYF.

This sequence joins TRBV30 and TRBJ1-2, with D hard to call. V lost 0 bases, J lost 5 bases, and 10 bases lay in between. The CDR3 is 13 residues long. Per the germline V gene, CDR1 is GTSNPN and CDR2 is SVGIG (reference sequence). CDR3 coding DNA: TGTGCCTGGAGTGTATTGGCCAGATATGGCTACACCTTC. Its protein product is CAWSVLARYGYTF.

DNA of the CDR3: TGTGCCAGCAGCTTTGTTAGGGACGACAGCTCCTATAATTCACCCCTCCACTTT. Amino acids: CASSFVRDDSSYNSPLHF. V usage is TRBV5-5 and J usage is TRBJ1-6, with a possible D match to TRBD1 (5 bases). The CDR3 extends over 18 amino acids. The V and J ends lost 2 bases and 0 bases respectively, with 15 bases between them. In germline, CDR1 is SGHKS, CDR2 YYEKEE (reference sequence).

In DNA, the CDR3 is TGTGCCAGCAGTCGGGACACCGCAACTAATGAAAAACTGTTTTTT. This sequence encodes CASSRDTATNEKLFF. The V and J genes are TRBV2 and TRBJ1-4; a weak D match, TRBD1 (6 bases). V shed 5 bases and J shed 0 bases, with 10 bases lying between them. Germline CDR1 and CDR2: SNHLY and FYNNEI. The CDR3 has 15 residues.

This chain links TRBV7-8 with TRBJ1-2, with D possibly being TRBD1 (6 bases). V lost 3 bases and J 7 bases, leaving 21 bases between the germline ends. Germline CDR1 is SGHVS and CDR2 is FQNEAQ. The CDR3 spans 16 residues. Here the CDR3 DNA reads TGTGCCAGCAGCTTGGGGGCTTCGGTGGGATATAGTGGCTACACCTTC. Encoded protein: CASSLGASVGYSGYTF. The full variable domain, its missing parts supplied by reference TRBV7-8 and TRBJ1-2, is GAGVSQSPRYKVAKRGQDVALRCDPISGHVSLFWYQQALGQGPEFLTYFQNEAQLDKSGLPSDRFFAERPEGSVSTLKIQRTQQEDSAVYLCASSLGASVGYSGYTFGSGTRLTVV.

The rearrangement links TRBV30 to TRBJ2-7; a weak D match, TRBD2 (6 bases). The CDR3 is 14 amino acids. V lost 5 bases, J lost 4 bases, and 18 bases lay in between. Germline assignment: CDR1 GTSNPN and CDR2 SVGIG (reference sequence). This CDR3 reads CAWANRDGLYEQYF. Written as DNA, the CDR3 is TGTGCCTGGGCAAACCGGGACGGACTATACGAGCAGTACTTC.

The CDR3: CASSLLGPGELFF. The CDR3 DNA reads TGTGCCAGCAGCTTGTTGGGTCCCGGGGAGCTGTTTTTT. The chain links TRBV11-1 to TRBJ2-2; the D is unclear. The length of the CDR3 is 13 residues. Germline assignment: CDR1 SGHAT and CDR2 FQDESV (reference sequence). Between the trimmed V and J ends, which lost 3 bases and 6 bases, there was a span of 8 bases. Supplemented by reference TRBV11-1 and TRBJ2-2, the full variable domain reads EAEVAQSPRYKITEKSQAVAFWCDPISGHATLYWYRQILGQGPELLVQFQDESVVDDSQLPKDRFSAERLKGVDSTLKIQPAELGDSAMYLCASSLLGPGELFFGEGSRLTVL.

The J gene is TRBJ2-1, the V gene TRBV6-5; 10 bases line up with TRBD2. Germline lookup yields CDR1 MNHEY and CDR2 SVGAGI. The CDR3 is made up of 15 amino acids. Losses at the gene ends were 6 bases for V and 4 bases for J; bases not matched to a gene: 6. The DNA of the CDR3 is TGTGCCAGCAGATCGCAGCGGGGGGGATACAATGAGCAGTTCTTC. Amino acids: CASRSQRGGYNEQFF.